This entry is about one T cell receptor beta chain. The data belong to a study of blood T cell repertoires in COVID-19. Overall study context: The study drew acute and convalescent COVID-19 samples from the United States, Italy and Spain. From T cells, B-cell-depleted T cells, or PBMCs came the material, which was cDNA or gDNA.

As processed by the authors: Using reference gene primer amplification, nucleated cell counts were estimated. Sequencing used immunoSEQ multiplex PCR; TCRdb keeps in-frame clones, though not all of them. V, J and clone size were drawn from that table, and D and trimming were deduced from the DNA. The table records 120,000 or so clones, roughly four fifths of them present only once. Trimming pared 4 bases from V and 6 bases from J, leaving 4 bases between. This CDR3 has 11 amino acids. The receptor was isolated from a man aged 55 to 70 with acute or convalescent COVID-19. V gene TRBV12-3 or TRBV12-4 combines with J gene TRBJ2-1; no reliable D call. The sequencing sample was made of peripheral blood. CDR3 region: CASSSFNEQFF. CDR3 sequence (DNA): TGTGCCAGCAGTTCTTTCAATGAGCAGTTCTTC.